The rows below give T cell receptor beta chains drawn from one sample of a study of shared clonotypes between healthy human individuals. The method was immunoSEQ multiplex PCR; TCRdb's version includes in-frame clones alone and lacks a portion of them. This table has 600,000 to 800,000 clones, 72% appearing once. Sequencing was done on a sample of memory CD4+ T cells sorted from blood. The source is a woman under 40 in good health. The CDR3 runs from the conserved cysteine through the conserved F or W. D genes are given only for firm matches. Size is omitted from some rows. Given values are once, few, many or a class for expanded clones.

D	J	V	size	CDR3	DNA
NA	TRBJ1-1	TRBV6-5	few	CASSYLGQGTEAFF	TGTGCCAGCAGTTATTTAGGTCAGGGCACTGAAGCTTTCTTT
NA	TRBJ2-1	TRBV15	NA	CATSNPATRTLNEQFF	TGTGCCACCAGCAACCCGGCGACCCGCACCCTCAATGAGCAGTTCTTC
NA	TRBJ2-1	TRBV5-1	NA	CASSLDTSSYNEQFF	TGCGCCAGCAGCTTGGACACTAGCAGTTACAATGAGCAGTTCTTC
NA	TRBJ1-4	TRBV18	NA	CASSPPNILEKLFF	TGTGCCAGCTCACCACCGAACATTCTTGAAAAACTGTTTTTT
TRBD2	TRBJ2-3	TRBV6-5	NA	CASSFRLAGSTDTQYF	TGTGCCAGCAGTTTTAGACTAGCGGGTAGCACAGATACGCAGTATTTT
NA	TRBJ1-5	TRBV30	NA	CAWRNRVRGNQPQHF	TGTGCCTGGAGAAACAGGGTACGCGGCAATCAGCCCCAGCATTTT
TRBD2	TRBJ2-2	TRBV5-1	NA	CASSLGTSTMNTGELFF	TGCGCCAGCAGCCTCGGGACTAGCACCATGAACACCGGGGAGCTGTTTTTT
NA	TRBJ2-3	TRBV20-1	NA	CSAAGPKKYF	TGCAGTGCTGCGGGCCCGAAGAAGTATTTT
TRBD1	TRBJ2-7	TRBV9	many	CASSVGAGTGGSYEQYF	TGTGCCAGCAGCGTAGGGGCCGGGACAGGGGGATCCTACGAGCAGTACTTC
NA	TRBJ1-5	TRBV28	NA	CASRGGGMSNQPQHF	TGTGCCAGCAGGGGGGGAGGAATGAGCAATCAGCCCCAGCATTTT
NA	TRBJ2-3	TRBV6-1	NA	CASSERFGRSDTQYF	TGTGCCAGCAGTGAAAGGTTTGGTAGGTCAGATACGCAGTATTTT
TRBD2	TRBJ2-5	TRBV7-7	NA	CASSYSGSEGTQYF	TGTGCCAGCAGTTATAGCGGGTCTGAGGGGACCCAGTACTTC
NA	TRBJ1-2	TRBV9	NA	CASSTGNYGYTF	TGTGCCAGCAGCACAGGGAACTATGGCTACACCTTC
NA	TRBJ1-4	TRBV9	NA	CASSRGELEKLFF	TGTGCCAGCAGCAGGGGCGAACTTGAAAAACTGTTTTTT
TRBD1	TRBJ1-2	TRBV28	NA	CATLRPTGDTF	TGTGCCACTTTACGCCCGACAGGGGACACCTTC
NA	TRBJ2-7	TRBV6-1	NA	CASSEGTGRYEQYF	TGTGCCAGCAGTGAGGGTACAGGGCGATACGAGCAGTACTTC
NA	TRBJ2-7	TRBV11-2	NA	CASSFYYEQYF	TGTGCCAGCAGCTTCTACTACGAGCAGTACTTC
NA	TRBJ2-5	TRBV19	NA	CATAWGGGDGTQYF	TGTGCCACCGCCTGGGGAGGGGGAGATGGGACCCAGTACTTC
NA	TRBJ2-1	TRBV5-1	few	CASSYDRSSYNEQFF	TGCGCCAGCAGCTATGACAGGAGCTCCTACAATGAGCAGTTCTTC
NA	TRBJ2-7	TRBV11-2	NA	CASSLDRGTSYEQYF	TGTGCCAGCAGCTTAGATCGGGGCACCTCCTACGAGCAGTACTTC
TRBD2	TRBJ2-3	TRBV5-4	NA	CASSLGLAGLDTQYF	TGTGCCAGCAGCTTGGGACTAGCGGGACTAGATACGCAGTATTTT
NA	TRBJ2-3	TRBV9	few	CASSVGGDTQYF	TGTGCCAGCAGCGTAGGGGGAGATACGCAGTATTTT
TRBD1	TRBJ2-6	TRBV7-8	NA	CASSWGTGGSGANVLTF	TGTGCCAGCAGCTGGGGGACAGGGGGATCCGGGGCCAACGTCCTGACTTTC
TRBD2	TRBJ2-5	TRBV4-1	NA	CASSLRSKIAGETQYF	TGCGCCAGCAGCCTGAGGTCCAAGATAGCGGGAGAGACCCAGTACTTC
TRBD2	TRBJ2-1	TRBV2	NA	CARTGTSGNNEQFF	TGTGCCCGCACCGGGACTAGCGGTAACAATGAGCAGTTCTTC
NA	TRBJ2-3	TRBV6-5	NA	CATGYSLGGTDTQYF	TGTGCCACTGGTTATAGTCTCGGCGGCACAGATACGCAGTATTTT
NA	TRBJ1-1	TRBV7-2	few	CASSLGERYTEAFF	TGTGCCAGCAGCTTAGGCGAAAGGTACACTGAAGCTTTCTTT
NA	TRBJ2-5	TRBV5-4	once	CASSSGRRQETQYF	TGTGCCAGCAGCTCGGGACGCAGACAAGAGACCCAGTACTTC
NA	TRBJ1-5	TRBV5-1	NA	CASSLAGGRQPQHF	TGCGCCAGCAGCTTGGCCGGGGGTAGGCAGCCCCAGCATTTT
NA	TRBJ2-2	TRBV11-2	NA	CASSLIRTTDGELFF	TGTGCCAGCAGCTTGATTCGGACGACCGACGGGGAGCTGTTTTTT
TRBD2	TRBJ2-5	TRBV10-3	NA	CAISEGNLAGETQYF	TGTGCCATCAGTGAGGGAAACCTAGCGGGGGAGACCCAGTACTTC
NA	TRBJ2-1	TRBV4-1	NA	CASRGGSSYNEQFF	TGCGCCAGCAGAGGCGGAAGCTCCTACAATGAGCAGTTCTTC
TRBD2	TRBJ2-1	TRBV2	NA	CASSPLAGVGNEQFF	TGTGCCAGCAGTCCACTAGCGGGAGTGGGAAATGAGCAGTTCTTC
NA	TRBJ1-1	TRBV5-1	NA	CASSLGVNTEAFF	TGCGCCAGCAGCTTGGGGGTGAACACTGAAGCTTTCTTT
TRBD2	TRBJ2-6	TRBV2	NA	CASSGLASAGANVLTF	TGTGCCAGCAGCGGACTAGCTTCTGCTGGGGCCAACGTCCTGACTTTC
TRBD1	TRBJ1-4	TRBV6-6	few	CASSFTTGDNEKLFF	TGTGCCAGCAGTTTCACGACAGGGGATAATGAAAAACTGTTTTTT
NA	TRBJ2-7	TRBV6-5	NA	CASTQRWDPYEQYF	TGTGCCAGCACCCAACGCTGGGACCCATACGAGCAGTACTTC
NA	TRBJ2-7	TRBV28	NA	CASSFKTYEQYF	TGTGCCAGCAGTTTTAAGACCTACGAGCAGTACTTC
NA	TRBJ1-5	TRBV27	few	CARRNQPQHF	TGTGCCAGGAGGAATCAGCCCCAGCATTTT
NA	TRBJ2-5	TRBV5-6	NA	CASSRQQTQYF	TGTGCCAGTTCCCGGCAACAGACCCAGTACTTC
TRBD1	TRBJ1-4	TRBV15	once	CATSRAGTGDEKLFF	TGTGCCACCAGCAGAGCCGGGACAGGGGATGAAAAACTGTTTTTT
NA	TRBJ1-5	TRBV28	NA	CASTSNQPQHF	TGTGCCAGCACCTCCAATCAGCCCCAGCATTTT
TRBD1	TRBJ2-2	TRBV18	NA	CASTQGAPGTGELFF	TGTGCCAGCACCCAGGGGGCCCCTGGCACCGGGGAGCTGTTTTTT
TRBD2	TRBJ2-7	TRBV28	NA	CAIRGGSGSSYEQYF	TGTGCCATCCGGGGGGGTAGCGGGAGCTCCTACGAGCAGTACTTC
NA	TRBJ2-1	TRBV19	NA	CASSNWNEQFF	TGTGCCAGTAGTAACTGGAATGAGCAGTTCTTC
TRBD1	TRBJ1-5	TRBV19	NA	CASSTGQGYQPQHF	TGTGCCAGTAGTACCGGACAGGGGTATCAGCCCCAGCATTTT
NA	TRBJ1-2	TRBV2	NA	CASRLWGADGYTF	TGTGCCAGCAGGCTCTGGGGGGCAGATGGCTACACCTTC
TRBD2	TRBJ2-1	TRBV18	once	CASSRRASGTQDFYNEQFF	TGTGCCAGCTCACGCCGTGCTAGCGGGACTCAAGACTTCTACAATGAGCAGTTCTTC
NA	TRBJ2-7	TRBV4-2	NA	CASSQAGGQNYEQYF	TGTGCCAGCAGCCAAGCGGGGGGACAGAACTACGAGCAGTACTTC
TRBD1	TRBJ1-2	TRBV6-1	many	CASSETRDRYGYTF	TGTGCCAGCAGTGAAACCCGGGACAGATATGGCTACACCTTC
TRBD1	TRBJ1-2	TRBV29-1	NA	CSVGTGGPYYGYTF	TGCAGCGTCGGGACAGGCGGACCCTACTATGGCTACACCTTC
NA	TRBJ2-1	TRBV7-3	NA	CASSSRAIGRHNEQFF	TGTGCCAGCAGTTCCCGTGCGATCGGACGCCACAATGAGCAGTTCTTC
NA	TRBJ1-5	TRBV27	NA	CASSLAGNQPQHF	TGTGCCAGCAGTTTAGCAGGGAATCAGCCCCAGCATTTT
TRBD2	TRBJ2-1	TRBV9	NA	CASSATTAGGHNEQFF	TGTGCCAGCAGCGCTACGACAGCGGGAGGTCACAATGAGCAGTTCTTC
NA	TRBJ2-3	TRBV5-4	few	CASSLLGLGGQDTQYF	TGTGCCAGCAGCTTGCTGGGGCTCGGTGGTCAGGATACGCAGTATTTT